A single T cell receptor (beta chain) is shown here with its context. How the authors handled the data: Amplification of reference gene primers provided the estimated nucleated cell counts. The table came from immunoSEQ multiplex PCR; TCRdb's copy has only in-frame clones and leaves some out. V and J calls and clone size are copied from that table; D and trimming were computed from the DNA. Seen here are 150,000 to 200,000 clones, 81% observed once, and the top ten hold 12%. A Seattle source enrolled patients during active infection and followed them longitudinally. These data are taken from a study of blood T cell repertoires in COVID-19. Overall study: COVID-19 samples from acute and convalescent phases originated in the United States, Italy and Spain. From T cells, B-cell-depleted T cells, or PBMCs came the material, which was cDNA or gDNA.

V dropped 2 bases and J dropped 7; count of bases not matched to a gene: 6. The CDR3 sequence is 14 residues long. CDR1 is KGHSH, CDR2 LQKENI, per germline. The TCR originated in a woman aged 80 or older with COVID-19, enrolled during active disease. Sequencing was carried out using peripheral blood. The J gene is TRBJ2-5, the V gene TRBV18; TRBD1 matches 8 bases. CDR3 sequence reads: CASSPEGTGGTQYF. DNA of the CDR3: TGTGCCAGCTCACCAGAAGGGACAGGTGGGACCCAGTACTTC. Variable domain in full (rest from reference TRBV18 and TRBJ2-5): NAGVMQNPRHLVRRRGQEARLRCSPMKGHSHVYWYRQLPEEGLKFMVYLQKENIIDESGMPKERFSAEFPKEGPSILRIQQVVRGDSAAYFCASSPEGTGGTQYFGPGTRLLVL.